Listed below are T cell receptor beta chains from one sample, sequenced in a study of blood T cells in healthy people across ages. TCRdb re-derived calls from the 5' RACE reads in MiXCR, one entry per CDR3 protein. The sample includes more than 800,000 distinct CDR3 sequences, 35% to 55% of them seen just once. Sequencing was done on a sample of blood. Every receptor here comes from a woman aged 55-69 years in good health. Each CDR3 is given with its conserved first and last residue. D genes are given only for firm matches. For some rows the clone size is stated as once, few or many, or as a class when expanded; others skip it.

clone_size j_call d_call v_call cdr3_aa cdr3_nt
once TRBJ2-7 TRBD1 TRBV12-3/TRBV12-4 CASSLKQGTIEQYF TGTGCCAGCAGTTTAAAACAGGGGACCATCGAGCAGTACTTC
NA TRBJ2-5 NA TRBV27 CASSSRPPATQETQYF TGTGCCAGCAGTTCCAGACCTCCAGCTACCCAAGAGACCCAGTACTTC
NA TRBJ1-2 NA TRBV6-1 CASSEWADYGYTF TGTGCCAGCAGTGAGTGGGCAGACTATGGCTACACCTTC
few TRBJ1-1 NA TRBV7-9 CASQLRGNTEAFF TGTGCCAGCCAGCTTAGGGGGAACACTGAAGCTTTCTTT
NA TRBJ2-5 TRBD2 TRBV13 CASSFPSGGYNEQYF TGTGCCAGCAGCTTTCCTAGCGGGGGGTACAATGAGCAGTACTTC
NA TRBJ1-1 NA TRBV3-1 CASSQDRGGLLAAFF TGTGCCAGCAGCCAAGATAGAGGAGGGTTATTGGCCGCTTTCTTT
NA TRBJ2-6 NA TRBV7-9 CAGSPGESGANVLTF TGTGCCGGCAGCCCGGGGGAATCTGGGGCCAACGTCCTGACTTTC
NA TRBJ2-7 TRBD1 TRBV29-1 CSVEEAQGSLLYEQYF TGCAGCGTTGAAGAAGCACAGGGGAGCCTCCTCTACGAGCAGTACTTC
NA TRBJ2-7 NA TRBV7-6 CASSDRLTYEQYF TGTGCCAGCAGCGACAGGTTGACCTACGAGCAGTACTTC
NA TRBJ2-1 NA TRBV28 CASSYTSEQFF TGTGCCAGCAGTTACACCAGTGAGCAGTTCTTC
few TRBJ1-2 TRBD1 TRBV10-3 CAISELEGARGYTF TGTGCCATCAGTGAGTTGGAGGGGGCGCGTGGCTACACCTTC
few TRBJ2-7 NA TRBV20-1 CSAPIQGRSAGEQYF TGCAGTGCACCCATACAGGGCCGATCGGCGGGGGAGCAGTACTTC
few TRBJ2-1 NA TRBV29-1 CSVENVSRVEQFF TGCAGCGTTGAGAATGTCTCTAGAGTTGAGCAGTTCTTC
NA TRBJ2-3 TRBD2 TRBV20-1 CSARDGLAGGDTQYF TGCAGTGCTAGAGATGGACTAGCGGGTGGGGATACGCAGTATTTT
NA TRBJ2-7 NA TRBV6-5 CASSPQGLHYEQYF TGTGCCAGCAGTCCCCAGGGACTCCACTACGAGCAGTACTTC
few TRBJ2-7 TRBD2 TRBV11-2 CASSYASGRVLTYEQYF TGTGCCAGCAGCTACGCTAGCGGGAGGGTACTTACCTACGAGCAGTACTTC
NA TRBJ2-1 NA TRBV2 CASSTEVFYEQFF TGTGCCAGCAGTACGGAGGTTTTCTATGAGCAGTTCTTC
NA TRBJ2-4 NA TRBV20-1 CSARDVRPTTKNIQYF TGCAGTGCTAGAGATGTCAGGCCCACAACCAAAAACATTCAGTACTTC
NA TRBJ2-7 NA TRBV14 CASSQDLGSQYEQYF TGTGCCAGCAGCCAAGATCTCGGTTCCCAGTACGAGCAGTACTTC
few TRBJ1-1 TRBD1 TRBV5-1 CASKKATGVNTEAFF TGCGCCAGCAAGAAAGCGACAGGGGTGAACACTGAAGCTTTCTTT
few TRBJ2-7 NA TRBV5-1 CASSSDGLNEQYF TGCGCCAGCAGCTCGGACGGATTGAACGAGCAGTACTTC
NA TRBJ1-6 TRBD1 TRBV6-5 CASSYIRTGGGSPLHF TGTGCCAGCAGTTACATCAGGACAGGGGGCGGGTCACCCCTCCACTTT
few TRBJ2-7 TRBD2 TRBV10-2 CASSDLGLAGGYEQYF TGCGCCAGCAGTGATCTCGGACTAGCGGGAGGATACGAGCAGTACTTC
NA TRBJ2-7 NA TRBV29-1 CSVERAGVYEQYF TGCAGCGTTGAGCGGGCAGGGGTCTACGAGCAGTACTTC
NA TRBJ2-7 TRBD2 TRBV11-2 CASIPPGLATGEQYF TGTGCCAGCATCCCGCCGGGACTAGCGACGGGCGAGCAGTACTTC
NA TRBJ1-1 NA TRBV27 CASSPYTGANTEAFF TGTGCCAGCAGTCCTTATACGGGAGCGAACACTGAAGCTTTCTTT
NA TRBJ2-7 NA TRBV29-1 CSISLGKEQYF TGCAGCATATCCCTCGGAAAGGAACAGTACTTC
NA TRBJ1-1 NA TRBV3-1 CASSQEGQGQTEAFF TGTGCCAGCAGCCAAGAAGGGCAGGGGCAAACTGAAGCTTTCTTT
few TRBJ2-3 TRBD2 TRBV5-1 CASSPKLAGGLDTQYF TGCGCCAGCAGCCCTAAACTAGCGGGAGGTTTGGATACGCAGTATTTT
NA TRBJ1-2 TRBD1 TRBV20-1 CSARDLGQGDYGYTF TGCAGTGCTAGAGATCTAGGACAGGGGGACTATGGCTACACCTTC
NA TRBJ2-2 TRBD1 TRBV5-1 CASSLRQGSNTGELFF TGCGCCAGCAGCCTTCGACAGGGGTCGAACACCGGGGAGCTGTTTTTT
NA TRBJ2-7 TRBD2 TRBV7-7 CASSFIGAGLLYEQYF TGTGCCAGCAGCTTTATCGGAGCGGGACTCCTCTACGAGCAGTACTTC
NA TRBJ2-1 TRBD2 TRBV27 CASSLSSGRGREQFF TGTGCCAGCAGTTTATCGAGCGGGAGAGGGCGTGAGCAGTTCTTC
NA TRBJ2-7 NA TRBV29-1 CSVPSGASYEQYF TGCAGCGTTCCCTCTGGAGCATCCTACGAGCAGTACTTC
few TRBJ2-1 NA TRBV20-1 CSASSLHRIVDEQFF TGCAGTGCTAGTAGCCTGCACCGGATCGTCGATGAGCAGTTCTTC
NA TRBJ1-5 NA TRBV12-3/TRBV12-4 CASSLGTRGQHQPQHF TGTGCCAGCAGTTTAGGCACACGGGGCCAACATCAGCCCCAGCATTTT
NA TRBJ2-3 TRBD1 TRBV27 CASSFAQGADTQYF TGTGCCAGCAGTTTTGCTCAGGGGGCAGATACGCAGTATTTT
NA TRBJ2-2 TRBD2 TRBV5-1 CASSLETSGLNTGELFF TGCGCCAGCAGCTTGGAGACTAGCGGGCTGAACACCGGGGAGCTGTTTTTT
NA TRBJ2-1 TRBD2 TRBV19 CASSIVASGLGEQFF TGTGCCAGTAGTATAGTGGCTAGCGGGCTTGGGGAGCAGTTCTTC
NA TRBJ2-7 NA TRBV6-1 CASRGLWGSSYEQYF TGTGCCAGCAGGGGCCTATGGGGGAGCTCCTACGAGCAGTACTTC
NA TRBJ2-7 NA TRBV15 CATSRDDGYEQYF TGTGCCACCAGCAGAGATGATGGCTACGAGCAGTACTTC
NA TRBJ1-5 NA TRBV28 CASSPRANQPQHF TGTGCCAGCAGTCCCCGGGCAAATCAGCCCCAGCATTTT
few TRBJ1-2 TRBD1 TRBV4-1 CASSPTDRGSGYTF TGCGCCAGCAGCCCTACTGACAGGGGGAGTGGCTACACCTTC
NA TRBJ2-3 TRBD1 TRBV3-1 CASSRPTGADTQYF TGTGCCAGCAGCCGGCCAACAGGGGCAGATACGCAGTATTTT
NA TRBJ1-1 NA TRBV5-6 CASSLDVGGRFTEAFF TGTGCCAGCAGCTTGGATGTGGGGGGCCGGTTCACTGAAGCTTTCTTT
NA TRBJ2-3 NA TRBV10-1 CASSESRAGGTDTQYF TGCGCCAGCAGTGAGTCCCGGGCAGGAGGCACAGATACGCAGTATTTT